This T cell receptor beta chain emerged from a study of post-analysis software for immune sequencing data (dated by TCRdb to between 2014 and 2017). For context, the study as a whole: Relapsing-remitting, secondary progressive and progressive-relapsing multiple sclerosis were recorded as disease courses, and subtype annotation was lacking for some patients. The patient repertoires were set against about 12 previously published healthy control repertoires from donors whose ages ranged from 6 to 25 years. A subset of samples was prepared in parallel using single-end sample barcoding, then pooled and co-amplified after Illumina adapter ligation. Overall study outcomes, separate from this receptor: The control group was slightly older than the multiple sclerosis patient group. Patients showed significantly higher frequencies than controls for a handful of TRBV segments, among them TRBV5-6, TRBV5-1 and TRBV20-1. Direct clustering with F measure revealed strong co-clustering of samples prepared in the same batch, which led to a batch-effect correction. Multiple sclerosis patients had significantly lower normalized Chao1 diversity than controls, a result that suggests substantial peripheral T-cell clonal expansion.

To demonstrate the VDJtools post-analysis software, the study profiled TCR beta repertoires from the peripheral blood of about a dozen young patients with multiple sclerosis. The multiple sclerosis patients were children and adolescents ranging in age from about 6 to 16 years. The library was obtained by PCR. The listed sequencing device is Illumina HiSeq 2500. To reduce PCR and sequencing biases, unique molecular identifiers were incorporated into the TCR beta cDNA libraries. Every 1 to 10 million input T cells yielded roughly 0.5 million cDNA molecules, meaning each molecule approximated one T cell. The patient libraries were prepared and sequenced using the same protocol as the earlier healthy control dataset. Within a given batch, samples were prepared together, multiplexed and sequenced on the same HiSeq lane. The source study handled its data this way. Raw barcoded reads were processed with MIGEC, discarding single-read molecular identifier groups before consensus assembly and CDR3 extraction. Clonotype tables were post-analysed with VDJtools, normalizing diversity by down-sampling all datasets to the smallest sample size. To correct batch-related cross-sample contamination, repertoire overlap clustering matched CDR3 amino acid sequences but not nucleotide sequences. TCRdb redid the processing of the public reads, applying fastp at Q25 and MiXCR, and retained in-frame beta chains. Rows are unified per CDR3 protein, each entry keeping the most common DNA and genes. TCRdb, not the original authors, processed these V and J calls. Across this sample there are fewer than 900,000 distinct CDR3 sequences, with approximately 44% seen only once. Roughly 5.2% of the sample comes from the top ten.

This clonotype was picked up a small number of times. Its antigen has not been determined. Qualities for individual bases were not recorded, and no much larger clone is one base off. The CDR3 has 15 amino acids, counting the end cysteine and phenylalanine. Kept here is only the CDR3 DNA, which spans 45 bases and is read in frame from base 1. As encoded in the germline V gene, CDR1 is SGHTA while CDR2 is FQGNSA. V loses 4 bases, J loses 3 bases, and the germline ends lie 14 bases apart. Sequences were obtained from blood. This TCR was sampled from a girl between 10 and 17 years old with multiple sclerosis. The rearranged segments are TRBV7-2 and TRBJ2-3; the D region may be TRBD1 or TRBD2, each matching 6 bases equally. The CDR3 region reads CASSSRGERTDTQYF. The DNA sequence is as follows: TGTGCCAGCAGCTCTAGGGGGGAGAGGACAGATACGCAGTATTTT.